A selection of T cell receptor beta chains follows, all from one sample in a study of graft-versus-host responses after intestinal transplantation. These TCRs are of unknown antigen specificity. The protocol was immunoSEQ multiplex PCR, while the TCRdb copy is restricted to in-frame clones and leaves out a portion. The sample lists roughly 92,000 clones, about 88% occurring once. The input for sequencing was unstimulated CD4+ T cells sorted from spleen or lymph node cells, taken before transplant. The receptors originated from a human donor who was the organ donor for an intestinal transplant. The CDR3 runs from the conserved cysteine through the conserved F or W. Each record gives: D gene, V gene, J gene, clone size, CDR3 DNA, CDR3 protein. D genes are given only for firm matches. Some rows mark clone size as missing; the rest say once, few, many or name a class of expanded clone.

TRBD1	TRBV9	TRBJ1-5	-	TGTGCCAGCAGCGGACAAGGACAGGGGAATCAGCCCCAGCATTTT	CASSGQGQGNQPQHF
-	TRBV14	TRBJ2-5	-	TGTGCCAGCAGCCGGCGGCGGCTTCAAGAGACCCAGTACTTC	CASSRRRLQETQYF
TRBD2	TRBV2	TRBJ2-5	once	TGTGCCAGCAGCCGTACTAGCGGGCAAGAGACCCAGTACTTC	CASSRTSGQETQYF
-	TRBV18	TRBJ2-7	-	TGTGCCAGCTCACCGGGCCAAAGCGAGCAGTACTTC	CASSPGQSEQYF
TRBD2	TRBV5-1	TRBJ2-3	-	TGCGCCAGCAGCTCGGCCGGGACTAGCGGGAGTCATACCTCTAGCACAGATACGCAGTATTTT	CASSSAGTSGSHTSSTDTQYF
-	TRBV15	TRBJ2-3	-	TGTGCCACCAGCAGCCAGGGGAACACAGATACGCAGTATTTT	CATSSQGNTDTQYF
-	TRBV9	TRBJ1-2	-	TGTGCCAGCAGCGTAGCGGGAGGGAAGGACGGCTACACCTTC	CASSVAGGKDGYTF
TRBD1	TRBV30	TRBJ1-4	-	TGTGCCGGAAGGTCGGCAGGGGGTGAAAAACTGTTTTTT	CAGRSAGGEKLFF
-	TRBV2	TRBJ2-3	-	TGTGCCAGCACAGGACTACCCTCTACGTATTTT	CASTGLPSTYF
-	TRBV4-3	TRBJ2-1	-	TGCGCCAGCAGCCAAGATCGGCGGGAGCAGTTCTTC	CASSQDRREQFF
-	TRBV10-3	TRBJ2-7	-	TGTGCCATCGGGGGGTCCTATAGCTCCTACGAGCAGTACTTC	CAIGGSYSSYEQYF
TRBD2	TRBV6-6	TRBJ2-2	-	TGTGCCAGCAGTAAGGGACTAGCGGGAAGCACCGGGGAGCTGTTTTTT	CASSKGLAGSTGELFF
TRBD2	TRBV6-6	TRBJ2-3	-	TGTGCCAGCACATCTCGGGGGGTAACCACAGATACGCAGTATTTT	CASTSRGVTTDTQYF
TRBD1	TRBV7-9	TRBJ2-5	-	TGTGCCAGCAGCTCGGGACAGATCCAAGAGACCCAGTACTTC	CASSSGQIQETQYF
TRBD1	TRBV6-6	TRBJ2-7	-	TGTGCCAGCAGCAGAGGACAGGGGGCAAGCTCCTACGAGCAGTACTTC	CASSRGQGASSYEQYF
TRBD2	TRBV25-1	TRBJ2-7	-	TGTGCCAGCAGTAAACTAGCGGGTGGCTACGAGCAGTACTTC	CASSKLAGGYEQYF
TRBD1	TRBV6-5	TRBJ1-1	-	TGTGCCAGCAAGGGCAGGGGGCCCACTGAAGCTTTCTTT	CASKGRGPTEAFF
-	TRBV6-1	TRBJ2-3	-	TGTGCCAGCAGTGTATTGGGGCGGAAAGATACGCAGTATTTT	CASSVLGRKDTQYF
TRBD2	TRBV6-4	TRBJ2-5	-	TGTGCCAGCAGTGAACTAGCGGGGGGGCAAGAGACCCAGTACTTC	CASSELAGGQETQYF
-	TRBV19	TRBJ2-3	-	TGTGCCAGTAGAAAAGCTAGCACAGATACGCAGTATTTT	CASRKASTDTQYF
-	TRBV19	TRBJ1-4	-	TGTGCCAGTAGTCTTTACAACCCGGAGGGCGCAACTAATGAAAAACTGTTTTTT	CASSLYNPEGATNEKLFF
-	TRBV7-8	TRBJ1-4	-	TGTGCCAGCAGCTTATTCGGCGGAGAAGGAGCTAATGAAAAACTGTTTTTT	CASSLFGGEGANEKLFF
-	TRBV27	TRBJ1-1	-	TGTGCCAGCAGTTTACAGGGCCTCGGCGGAGCTTTCTTT	CASSLQGLGGAFF
-	TRBV28	TRBJ1-1	-	TGTGCCAGCACCGTTTTTTCCCGCCCCCGAGGAGGTGAAGCTTTCTTT	CASTVFSRPRGGEAFF
-	TRBV7-9	TRBJ1-3	-	TGTGCCAGCAGCTTAGTACGGGGGAGCACTGGAAACACCATATATTTT	CASSLVRGSTGNTIYF
TRBD1	TRBV19	TRBJ2-1	-	TGTGCTAGTGGGACAGGGAAGATTAATGAGCAGTTCTTC	CASGTGKINEQFF
-	TRBV7-8	TRBJ1-1	-	TGTGCCAGCAGCTTTAGTAGGAACACTGAAGCTTTCTTT	CASSFSRNTEAFF
TRBD2	TRBV27	TRBJ2-7	-	TGTGCCAGGCAACTAGCGGACTCCTACGAGCAGTACTTC	CARQLADSYEQYF
-	TRBV18	TRBJ2-1	-	TGTGCCAGCTCACCTACTCCCGGGGGTGAGCAGTTCTTC	CASSPTPGGEQFF
-	TRBV6-1	TRBJ2-2	-	TGTGCCAGCAACCTGGAGGCGAACACCGGGGAGCTGTTTTTT	CASNLEANTGELFF
TRBD1	TRBV7-9	TRBJ1-2	few	TGTGCCAGCAGCCCAAATACAGGGGGAGGGTATGGCTACACCTTC	CASSPNTGGGYGYTF
-	TRBV5-4	TRBJ1-6	-	TGTGCCAGCAGCTTGGGCAGCTCCTATAATTCACCCCTCCACTTT	CASSLGSSYNSPLHF
TRBD1	TRBV6-6	TRBJ1-1	-	TGTGCCAGCAGTTACCAAAGGGGGCTGGAGGAAGCTTTCTTT	CASSYQRGLEEAFF
-	TRBV11-2	TRBJ1-1	-	TGTGCCAGCAGCCCTGGACGGGGGAACACTGAAGCTTTCTTT	CASSPGRGNTEAFF
-	TRBV5-1	TRBJ1-5	-	TGCGCCAGCAGCTTAAACCAGGATCAGCCCCAGCATTTT	CASSLNQDQPQHF
-	TRBV28	TRBJ2-1	-	TGTGCCAGCAGCCGAAGGGACGGGAGCAAATCCTACAATGAGCAGTTCTTC	CASSRRDGSKSYNEQFF
TRBD1	TRBV9	TRBJ2-3	-	TGTGCCAGCAGCGCAGACAGGGGGGATACAGATACGCAGTATTTT	CASSADRGDTDTQYF
TRBD1	TRBV27	TRBJ2-7	-	TGTGCCAGCAGTTCGCTATCATACGGGACAGAAGACTACGAGCAGTACTTC	CASSSLSYGTEDYEQYF
TRBD2	TRBV7-2	TRBJ2-3	-	TGTGCCAGCAGCTTAGGTCGAGCGGGGGGCACAGATACGCAGTATTTT	CASSLGRAGGTDTQYF
-	TRBV5-4	TRBJ2-1	-	TGTGCCAGCAGCCCGGCGGTTAGCTCCTACAATGAGCAGTTCTTC	CASSPAVSSYNEQFF
TRBD1	TRBV5-1	TRBJ2-5	-	TGCGCCAGCAGCTTGCCCGGGACAGGGGAGACCCAGTACTTC	CASSLPGTGETQYF
TRBD2	TRBV11-2	TRBJ2-1	-	TGTGCCAGCAGGCAAGCGGGGGCCTCCTACAATGAGCAGTTCTTC	CASRQAGASYNEQFF
TRBD2	TRBV6-6	TRBJ2-4	-	TGTGCCAGCACCTCTGAGGGGACTAGCACAGTCTTC	CASTSEGTSTVF
TRBD1	TRBV5-6	TRBJ1-1	-	TGTGCCAGCAGCTTGAGAGGGACAGGGGACGAAGCTTTCTTT	CASSLRGTGDEAFF
-	TRBV7-8	TRBJ1-1	-	TGTGCCAGCAGCTCACTGCCCGGGGATGGGAAGGCTTTCTTT	CASSSLPGDGKAFF